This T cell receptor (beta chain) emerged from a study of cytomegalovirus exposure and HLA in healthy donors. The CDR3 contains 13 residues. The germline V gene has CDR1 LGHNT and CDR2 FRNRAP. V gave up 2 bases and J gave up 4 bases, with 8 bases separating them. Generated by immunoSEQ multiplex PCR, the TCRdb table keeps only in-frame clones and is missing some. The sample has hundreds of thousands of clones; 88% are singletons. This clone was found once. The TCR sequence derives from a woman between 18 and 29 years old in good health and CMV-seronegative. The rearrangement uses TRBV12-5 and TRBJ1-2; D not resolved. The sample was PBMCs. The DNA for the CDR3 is TGTGCTAGTGGTTTGCCAAAGCTCTATGGCTACACCTTC. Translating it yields CASGLPKLYGYTF.